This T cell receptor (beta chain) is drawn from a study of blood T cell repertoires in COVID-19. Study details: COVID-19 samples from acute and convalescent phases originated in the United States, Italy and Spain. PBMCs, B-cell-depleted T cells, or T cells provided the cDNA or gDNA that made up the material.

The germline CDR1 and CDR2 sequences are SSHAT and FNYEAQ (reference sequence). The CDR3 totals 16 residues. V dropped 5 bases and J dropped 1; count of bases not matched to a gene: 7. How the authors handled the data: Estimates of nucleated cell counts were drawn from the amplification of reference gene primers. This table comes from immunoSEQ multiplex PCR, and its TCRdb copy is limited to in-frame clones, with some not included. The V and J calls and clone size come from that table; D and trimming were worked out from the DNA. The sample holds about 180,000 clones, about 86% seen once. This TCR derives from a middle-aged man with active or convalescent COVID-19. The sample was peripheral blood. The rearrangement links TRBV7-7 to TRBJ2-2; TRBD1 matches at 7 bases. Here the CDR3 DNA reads TGTGCCAGCAGCCGCACAGGGGCCTGGAACACCGGGGAGCTGTTTTTT. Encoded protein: CASSRTGAWNTGELFF. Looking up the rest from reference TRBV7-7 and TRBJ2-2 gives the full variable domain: GAGVSQSPRYKVTKRGQDVTLRCDPISSHATLYWYQQALGQGPEFLTYFNYEAQPDKSGLPSDRFSAERPEGSISTLTIQRTEQRDSAMYRCASSRTGAWNTGELFFGEGSRLTVL.